This paragraph covers one TCR beta chain sequence. This sample is drawn from a study of blood T cell repertoires in COVID-19. Whole-study context: Collection of acute and convalescent COVID-19 samples took place in the United States, Italy and Spain. T cells, B-cell-depleted T cells, or PBMCs supplied cDNA or gDNA.

Methods used by the authors: Estimates of nucleated cell counts were drawn from the amplification of reference gene primers. Measured with immunoSEQ multiplex PCR; TCRdb has only the in-frame clones, and not every one. V and J calls and clone size are given by that table; D and trimming were obtained from the DNA. In the table there are roughly 100,000 clones, about 86% of which are singletons. Trimming removed 2 bases at V and 10 bases at J, with 14 bases between. The V gene's germline CDR1 is LGHDT and CDR2 YNNKEL (reference sequence). The CDR3 has 14 residues. Sequencing input: peripheral blood. The V and J genes are TRBV3-1 (or the pseudogene TRBV3-2) and TRBJ1-4, with D possibly TRBD1 on 5 matching bases. The source of this sequence is a human donor in a cohort sampled during active COVID-19. CDR3 sequence: CASSQFSIQGKLFF. Written as DNA, the CDR3 is TGTGCCAGCAGCCAATTTAGTATTCAGGGAAAACTGTTTTTT.